These 27 T cell receptor beta chains were sequenced from one sample in a study of T cells after yellow fever vaccination. TCRdb re-called the 5' RACE reads with MiXCR, one entry per CDR3 protein. This sample yields roughly 120,000 distinct CDR3 sequences, of which roughly 6.7% are seen a single time; roughly 2.5% belongs to the top ten. The sequencing used CD4+ T cells sorted from PBMCs, collected approximately 11 days after the first yellow fever vaccination. These receptor sequences come from a man aged 18 to 29 who received the YFV17D yellow fever vaccine.

This clonotype was seen at least ten times. The chain employs TRBV12-3 or TRBV12-4 and TRBJ1-5, with D possibly matching TRBD1 (6 bases). This CDR3 region has 15 residues. Trimming cost V 7 bases and J 6 bases, with 19 bases left between them. Here the CDR3 DNA reads TGTGCCAGCAATCGGGCAGGGGCGGAAGGTCAGCCCCAGCATTTT. Its protein is CASNRAGAEGQPQHF.

This clonotype was picked up many times. The chain is built from TRBV18 and TRBJ1-1; D is possibly TRBD1 (6 bases). CDR3 length: 16 residues. Germline V gives CDR1 KGHSH, CDR2 LQKENI. V lost 6 bases, J lost 2 bases, and 19 bases lay in between. The CDR3 sequence: CASSPNRGLTNTEAFF. Written as DNA, the CDR3 is TGTGCCAGCTCCCCGAACCGGGGGCTTACAAACACTGAAGCTTTCTTT.

There are many counts of this clonotype. V usage is TRBV20-1 and J usage is TRBJ1-4, with 11 bases matching TRBD1. CDR1 and CDR2 (germline): DFQATT, SNEGSKA (reference sequence). J gave up 8 bases and V 1 base, and 9 bases lay outside the gene matches. This CDR3 is 16 amino acids long. The CDR3 region is CSARAGRGQGVEKLFF. The CDR3 nucleotides read TGCAGTGCTAGAGCGGGGAGGGGACAGGGGGTCGAAAAACTGTTTTTT.

This clonotype occurred many times. The CDR3: CACGGGASEQFF. The CDR3 DNA follows: TGTGCCTGCGGCGGAGGGGCCAGTGAGCAGTTCTTC. This chain uses TRBV6-2 or TRBV6-3 with TRBJ2-1; TRBD2 might be the D (6 bases). The ends were cut back, 11 bases at V and 9 bases at J, with 17 bases in the middle. The CDR3 contains 12 residues. Per germline, CDR1 MNHEY and CDR2 SVGEGT.

This clonotype was seen many times. The chain employs TRBV4-1 and TRBJ1-2; tentative D call: TRBD1 (6 bases). The CDR3 covers 15 residues. V shed 0 bases and J shed 4 bases, with 12 bases lying between them. The germline V gene encodes CDR1 MGHRA and CDR2 YSYEKL. Here the CDR3 reads CASSQDKGGLYGYTF. The CDR3 coding sequence is TGCGCCAGCAGCCAAGATAAGGGGGGACTCTATGGCTACACCTTC.

This clonotype was seen many times. The junction differs from germline at one of its ends, possibly a read error. The V call is TRBV6-5, the J call TRBJ1-2; D is perhaps TRBD1 (6 bases). CDR3 length: 15 amino acids. Germline CDR1 MNHEY, CDR2 SVGAGI. CDR3 amino acids: CASSYSNRDNYGYTF. The CDR3 nucleotides read TGTGCCAGCAGTTACTCAAACCGGGACAACTACGGCTACACCTTC.

This clonotype was found many times. The chain joins TRBV5-1 to TRBJ2-3; D gene ambiguous. The CDR3 has 13 residues. V gave up 4 bases and J gave up 6 bases, with 12 bases separating them. Germline V gene data show CDR1 as SGHRS and CDR2 as YFSETQ. Here the CDR3 reads CASSPWSGDTQYF. The CDR3 DNA is TGCGCCAGCAGCCCCTGGAGTGGGGATACGCAGTATTTT.

This clonotype was counted ten times or more. The rearrangement joins TRBV5-1 to TRBJ1-2; D is undetermined. Germline V lookup: CDR1 SGHRS, CDR2 YFSETQ. The CDR3 has 12 residues. Trimming removed 2 bases at V and 2 bases at J, with 4 bases between. CDR3 residues: CASSFENYGYTF. DNA for the CDR3: TGCGCCAGCAGCTTCGAGAACTATGGCTACACCTTC.

The genes are TRBV25-1 and TRBJ1-2; a weak D match, TRBD1 (5 bases). Germline V gene data show CDR1 as MGHDK and CDR2 as SYGVNS. The CDR3 runs to 16 residues. With 0 bases removed from V and 0 bases from J, the gap between germline ends came to 11 bases. DNA for the CDR3: TGTGCCAGCAGTGAATATCGGGGGGGGGCTAACTATGGCTACACCTTC. Its protein product is CASSEYRGGANYGYTF.

At least ten counts were recorded for this clonotype. The rearrangement joins TRBV5-1 to TRBJ2-1, with D perhaps TRBD2 (6 bases). CDR3 length equals 15 residues. Germline CDR1 reads SGHRS; CDR2 reads YFSETQ. Trimming stripped 4 bases from V and 1 base from J, with 12 bases between. The CDR3: CASSPRGESYNEQFF. The CDR3 DNA sequence: TGCGCCAGCAGCCCGCGCGGGGAATCCTACAATGAGCAGTTCTTC.

This clonotype was counted ten times or more. The V gene is TRBV5-1, the J gene TRBJ1-6; 8 bases map to TRBD1. The V and J ends lost 6 bases and 9 bases, in that order; junction bases with no gene match: 8. Germline V gene data show CDR1 as SGHRS and CDR2 as YFSETQ. The CDR3 length is 14 residues. Written as DNA, the CDR3 is TGCGCCAGCACCACCGGGACAGGCCTTTCACCCCTCCACTTT. This sequence encodes CASTTGTGLSPLHF.

This clonotype was detected ten times or more. In DNA form, the CDR3 reads TGTGCCAGCAGTTTGAGGGGGCGCATCAATGAGCAGTTCTTC. Translating gives CASSLRGRINEQFF. The chain links TRBV12-3 or TRBV12-4 to TRBJ2-1; 7 bases align to TRBD1. The CDR3 spans 14 residues. Trimming cost V 3 bases and J 6 bases; bases outside gene matches: 5.

This clonotype was counted ten times or more. This rearrangement joins TRBV12-3 or TRBV12-4 to TRBJ2-7, with a weak D call TRBD1 (5 bases). This CDR3 has 17 amino acids. With 6 bases removed from V and 3 bases from J, the gap between germline ends came to 24 bases. Here the CDR3 reads CASRDKFTDAKSYEQYF. The CDR3 coding sequence is TGTGCCAGCAGGGACAAGTTCACAGACGCCAAAAGCTACGAGCAGTACTTC.

This clonotype appeared many times. This chain links TRBV7-2 with TRBJ2-5; 13 bases line up with TRBD2. The length of the CDR3 is 17 residues. Unmatched junction bases numbered 11, after V lost 5 bases and J lost 5 bases. Germline V gives CDR1 SGHTA, CDR2 FQGNSA. CDR3 sequence reads: CASSTNTLAGGPETQYF. CDR3 sequence (DNA): TGTGCCAGCAGCACCAATACACTAGCGGGGGGGCCGGAGACCCAGTACTTC.

The table lists this clonotype with many counts. The chain employs TRBV11-2 and TRBJ2-5; 10 bases line up with TRBD2. Germline V gives CDR1 SGHAT, CDR2 FQNNGV. The CDR3 is 16 amino acids. After removal of 5 bases from V and 5 bases from J, the junction contained 11 bases not matched to a gene. The CDR3 nucleotides read TGTGCCAGCAGCCCCCGACTGACTAGCGGGTTGGAGACCCAGTACTTC. Its translation is CASSPRLTSGLETQYF.

This clonotype was detected many times. The chain is built from TRBV5-1 and TRBJ2-7, with TRBD2 identical over 14 bases. With V trimmed by 2 bases and J by 1 base, 5 bases remained unmatched. CDR3 size: 17 residues. From germline, CDR1 is SGHRS and CDR2 YFSETQ. The CDR3 loop reads CASSFGLAGGLSYEQYF. The DNA of the CDR3 is TGCGCCAGCAGCTTTGGACTAGCGGGGGGTCTGTCCTACGAGCAGTACTTC. Full variable domain (missing parts from reference TRBV5-1 and TRBJ2-7): KAGVTQTPRYLIKTRGQQVTLSCSPISGHRSVSWYQQTPGQGLQFLFEYFSETQRNKGNFPGRFSGRQFSNSRSEMNVSTLELGDSALYLCASSFGLAGGLSYEQYFGPGTRLTVT.

This clonotype was counted ten times or more. The chain recombines TRBV4-1 with TRBJ2-7; D is unclear. Germline lookup yields CDR1 MGHRA and CDR2 YSYEKL. The CDR3 is 13 residues long. Trimming pared 4 bases from V and 5 bases from J, leaving 12 bases between. The CDR3 DNA reads as TGCGCCAGCAGCCGGATCCCCCGGGACGAGCAGTACTTC. This encodes CASSRIPRDEQYF.

The chain carries TRBV20-1 and TRBJ1-3; tentative D call: TRBD1 (5 bases). CDR1 DFQATT and CDR2 SNEGSKA come from the germline V gene (reference sequence). The CDR3 extends over 15 amino acids. CDR3 DNA: TGCTGCGCGGGCCAGGGTCAGACCTCTGGAAACACCATATATTTT. This codes for CCAGQGQTSGNTIYF.

The sample holds many counts of this clonotype. V gene TRBV15 combines with J gene TRBJ2-6; 10 bases align to TRBD1. The length of the CDR3 is 18 residues. V was clipped by 7 bases and J by 0 bases; unmatched bases: 9. CDR1 LNHNV and CDR2 YYDKDF come from the germline V gene (reference sequence). CDR3 coding DNA: TGTGCCACCAACCCTGGGACAGGGGTGAGCTCTGGGGCCAACGTCCTGACTTTC. Translation: CATNPGTGVSSGANVLTF.

The table lists this clonotype with many counts. The chain recombines TRBV7-2 with TRBJ2-3; 7 nucleotides match TRBD1. The ends lost 2 bases at V and 4 bases at J; junction bases unmatched: 3. Germline loops: CDR1 SGHTA, CDR2 FQGNSA. This CDR3 has 14 residues. The CDR3 bases are TGTGCCAGCAGCTTAAGGGGGCACCCAGATACGCAGTATTTT. Translating gives CASSLRGHPDTQYF.

In this sample, this clonotype turned up many times. The J gene is TRBJ1-1, the V gene TRBV7-2, with D uncertain. Trimming removed 1 base from V and 2 bases from J, with 11 bases in between. The CDR3 runs to 15 residues. CDR1 is SGHTA, CDR2 FQGNSA, per germline. CDR3 residues: CASSLVGNPNTEAFF. In DNA form, the CDR3 reads TGTGCCAGCAGCTTAGTGGGGAACCCTAACACTGAAGCTTTCTTT.

The gene calls are TRBV5-6 and TRBJ2-1; TRBD1 matches at 8 bases. The CDR3 has 14 amino acids. V lost 8 bases and J lost 7; bases outside the gene matches: 11. Per germline, CDR1 SGHDT and CDR2 YYEEEE. DNA of the CDR3: TGTGCCAGTCACCCACCGACAGGGGTGAATGAGCAGTTCTTC. It specifies CASHPPTGVNEQFF.

Many counts were recorded for this clonotype. This chain joins TRBV7-3 and TRBJ1-1; D not certain. Germline V lookup: CDR1 SGHTA, CDR2 FQGTGA. CDR3 size: 14 residues. V was cut by 5 bases and J by 1 base, with 11 bases left in between. CDR3 sequence reads: CASSPEGQNTEAFF. In DNA form, the CDR3 reads TGTGCCAGCAGCCCCGAGGGCCAGAACACTGAAGCTTTCTTT.

There are many counts of this clonotype. The gene calls are TRBV2 and TRBJ2-3, with no clear D. This CDR3 has 13 amino acids. Germline assignment: CDR1 SNHLY and CDR2 FYNNEI. Trimming took 2 bases from V and 6 from J, leaving 9 bases between them. CDR3 sequence: CASSEPFTDTQYF. CDR3 nucleotides: TGTGCCAGCAGTGAACCCTTCACGGATACGCAGTATTTT.

In this sample, this clonotype turned up many times. The chain employs TRBV7-9 and TRBJ1-4; a possible D gene is TRBD1 (6 bases). Germline CDR1 SEHNR, CDR2 FQNEAQ (reference sequence). Trimming took off 5 bases at V and 13 bases at J, with 17 bases between the two ends. The CDR3 contains 13 residues. The CDR3 bases are TGTGCCAGCAGCCGTCAGGACAGTCACGGACTGTTTTTT. It encodes CASSRQDSHGLFF.

This clonotype appeared many times. The chain uses TRBV6-1 and TRBJ1-4; D may be TRBD1 (6 bases). With 6 bases removed from V and 8 bases from J, the gap between germline ends came to 19 bases. Looked up from germline, CDR1 is MNHNS and CDR2 is SASEGT. The CDR3 runs to 15 residues. The DNA of the CDR3 is TGTGCCAGCAGACGGACAGTAATGGCCGGAGAAAAACTGTTTTTT. It yields the protein CASRRTVMAGEKLFF.

In its sample, this clonotype was seen many times. The rearrangement links TRBV20-1 to TRBJ2-3, with 8 bases identical to TRBD2. The germline V gene encodes CDR1 DFQATT and CDR2 SNEGSKA (reference sequence). This CDR3 contains 13 residues. V lost 6 bases, J lost 4 bases, and 6 bases stayed unmatched. CDR3 sequence reads: CSAPGLGADTQYF. In DNA form, the CDR3 reads TGCAGTGCCCCGGGACTAGGTGCAGATACGCAGTATTTT.